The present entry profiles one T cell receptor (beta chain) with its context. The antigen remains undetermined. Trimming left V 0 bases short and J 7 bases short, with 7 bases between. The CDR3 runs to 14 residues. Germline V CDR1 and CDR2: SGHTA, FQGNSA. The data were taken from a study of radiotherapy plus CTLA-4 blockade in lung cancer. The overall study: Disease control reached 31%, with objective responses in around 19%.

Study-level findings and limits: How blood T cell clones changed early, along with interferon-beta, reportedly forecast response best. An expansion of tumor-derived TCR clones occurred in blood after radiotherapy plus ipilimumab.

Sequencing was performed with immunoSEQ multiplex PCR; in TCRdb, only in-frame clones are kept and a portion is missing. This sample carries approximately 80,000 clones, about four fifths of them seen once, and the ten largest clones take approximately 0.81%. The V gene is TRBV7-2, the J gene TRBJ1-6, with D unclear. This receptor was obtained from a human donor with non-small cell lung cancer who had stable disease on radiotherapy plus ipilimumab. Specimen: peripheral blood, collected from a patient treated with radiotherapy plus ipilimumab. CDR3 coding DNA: TGTGCCAGCAGCTTAGCGGTAAACAATTCACCCCTCCACTTT. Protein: CASSLAVNNSPLHF.